This T cell receptor beta chain was recorded in a study of a mutant IDH1 vaccine in newly diagnosed glioma (dated by TCRdb to the early 2020s). For the study in its entirety: Of the 32 patients who were treated, about 62% were male and roughly 40% were female, and the mean age was approximately 40 years. Prior to enrollment, patients had been given standard therapy consisting of radiotherapy alone, temozolomide alone, or radiochemotherapy with temozolomide, with the combination given to most patients. Peripheral blood was drawn at six visits: V03 (baseline), V05, V07, V10, V12 and V13. For exploratory analyses, approximately 23 treated patients had longitudinal TCRB deep sequencing done wherever samples were available.

Beyond this particular receptor, the publication reports: No apparent relationship was observed between pseudoprogression and alterations in the top peripheral T cell clonotypes detected by TCRB sequencing. Immune responses induced by the vaccine were seen in over 80% of patients across multiple MHC alleles. According to the authors, sample limitations meant that analyses of patient blood samples could not be reproduced. Availability determined which PBMC samples were chosen for TCRB deep sequencing.

What the time point label conveys for this sample: baseline, week 1 (first vaccination visit). In the paper's terms, the treatment or condition label means: pre-vaccination baseline after standard-of-care therapy. Newly diagnosed WHO grade 3 or 4 IDH1-mutant astrocytomas showing loss of nuclear ATRX were present in the donors. The samples were drawn from NOA16, a multicentre, single-arm, open-label phase I trial in Germany that tested a mutant IDH1 peptide vaccine in humans for the first time. Blood drawn at visit V03 was used as the baseline sample for immunogenicity testing. Genomic DNA for TCRB sequencing was isolated from EDTA blood with the DNeasy Blood and Tissue Kit. Worth noting for this clone: What this receptor recognizes is not known. No per-base quality is available; no much larger clone lies one base away.

The germline V gene supplies CDR1 WSHSY and CDR2 SAAADI. Trimming at the junction amounts to 6 bases on V and 1 base on J, and the germline ends lie 9 bases apart. There are 13 amino acids in the CDR3, from cysteine to phenylalanine inclusive. The sequence is cut down to CDR3 DNA, 39 bases in frame from base 1. The library relied on the immunoSEQ multiplex PCR assay. Following the manufacturer's protocol, the hsTCRB Kit was used to amplify rearranged TCR beta chain sequences. TCRB libraries were sequenced on an Illumina MiSeq. As for how the authors treated the data: Demultiplexing, trimming and gene mapping were performed with the kit vendor's proprietary platform. TCRdb obtained this table from immuneACCESS and retained in-frame rearrangements with V and J assigned. These tables miss some clones; where compared with another copy, unresolved V genes account for less than half of the shortfall, and the remainder is unexplained. V, J and clone size are taken as reported in that table, and D and trimming were inferred from the DNA itself. This sample is represented by around 53,000 clones; 75% to 90% of them were singletons. The ten largest make up approximately 2.5% of the sample.

This sequence uses TRBV10-2 and TRBJ1-1; the D gene is not confidently resolved. Sequencing used PBMCs, obtained from a glioma patient treated with radiotherapy, temozolomide or both. The clonotype comes from a man aged 35-49 years with glioma. The DNA reads TGCGCCAGCAGGGTAGACCGGAACACTGAAGCTTTCTTT. Translated, it gives CASRVDRNTEAFF.